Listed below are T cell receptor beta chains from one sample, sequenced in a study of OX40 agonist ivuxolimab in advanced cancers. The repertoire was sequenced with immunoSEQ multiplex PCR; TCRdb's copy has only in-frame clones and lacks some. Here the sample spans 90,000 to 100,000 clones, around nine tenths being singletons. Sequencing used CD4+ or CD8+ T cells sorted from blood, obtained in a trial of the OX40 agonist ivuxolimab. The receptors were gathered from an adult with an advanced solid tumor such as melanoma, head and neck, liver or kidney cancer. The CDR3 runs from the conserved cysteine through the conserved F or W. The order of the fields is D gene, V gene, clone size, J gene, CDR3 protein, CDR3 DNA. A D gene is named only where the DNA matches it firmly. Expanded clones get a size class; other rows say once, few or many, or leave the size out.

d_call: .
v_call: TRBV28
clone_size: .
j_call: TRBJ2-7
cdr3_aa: CASSSAAAREQYF
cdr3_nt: TGTGCCAGCAGTTCCGCCGCGGCGCGGGAGCAGTACTTC

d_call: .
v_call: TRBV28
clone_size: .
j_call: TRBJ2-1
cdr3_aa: CASSLPINNEQFF
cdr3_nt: TGTGCCAGCAGTTTACCTATAAACAATGAGCAGTTCTTC

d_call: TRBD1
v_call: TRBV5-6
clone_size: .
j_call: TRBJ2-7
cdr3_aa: CASSYTGEREQYF
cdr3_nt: TGTGCCAGCAGCTATACAGGGGAGCGGGAGCAGTACTTC

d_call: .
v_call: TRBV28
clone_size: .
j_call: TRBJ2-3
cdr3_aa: CASSLGQGPDTQYF
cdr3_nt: TGTGCCAGCAGTTTAGGGCAGGGACCCGATACGCAGTATTTT

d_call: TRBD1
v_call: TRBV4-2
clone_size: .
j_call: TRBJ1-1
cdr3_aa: CASSQPPGQGAAEAFF
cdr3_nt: TGTGCCAGCAGCCAACCCCCGGGACAGGGTGCTGCTGAAGCTTTCTTT

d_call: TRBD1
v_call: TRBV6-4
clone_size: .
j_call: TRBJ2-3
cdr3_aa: CASSPTGETQYF
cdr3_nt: TGTGCCAGCAGCCCGACAGGGGAAACGCAGTATTTT

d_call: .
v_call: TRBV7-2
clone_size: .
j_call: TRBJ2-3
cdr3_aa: CASSLGLAAADTQYF
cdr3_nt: TGTGCCAGCAGCTTAGGCCTAGCTGCGGCAGATACGCAGTATTTT

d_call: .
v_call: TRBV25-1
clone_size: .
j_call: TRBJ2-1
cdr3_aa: CASRSRDEQFF
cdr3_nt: TGTGCCAGCAGGAGTAGGGATGAGCAGTTCTTC

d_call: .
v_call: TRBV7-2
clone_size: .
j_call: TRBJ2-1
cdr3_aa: CASSLQIDNEQFF
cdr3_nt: TGTGCCAGCAGCTTACAAATAGATAATGAGCAGTTCTTC

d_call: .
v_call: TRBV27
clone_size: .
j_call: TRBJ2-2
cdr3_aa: CASSLGLPNTGELFF
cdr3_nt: TGTGCCAGCAGTTTAGGCCTCCCAAACACCGGGGAGCTGTTTTTT

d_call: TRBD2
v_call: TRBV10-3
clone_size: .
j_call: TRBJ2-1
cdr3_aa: CATKRSGFEGNEQFF
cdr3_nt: TGTGCCACCAAGCGTAGCGGGTTTGAAGGCAATGAGCAGTTCTTC

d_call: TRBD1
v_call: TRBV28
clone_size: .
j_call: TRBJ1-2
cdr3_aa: CASSAQGGNGYTF
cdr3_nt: TGTGCCAGCAGCGCGCAGGGGGGCAATGGCTACACCTTC

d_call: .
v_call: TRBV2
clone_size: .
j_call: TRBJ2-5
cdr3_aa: CASSDTLRETQYF
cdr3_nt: TGTGCCAGCAGCGACACCCTTAGGGAGACCCAGTACTTC

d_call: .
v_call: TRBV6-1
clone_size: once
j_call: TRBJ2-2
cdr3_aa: CASSETNAKAGELFF
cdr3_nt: TGTGCCAGCAGTGAAACGAACGCGAAGGCCGGGGAGCTGTTTTTT

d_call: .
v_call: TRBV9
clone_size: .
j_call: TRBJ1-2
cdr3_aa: CASSEGRGHSNYGYTF
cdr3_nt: TGTGCCAGCAGCGAGGGAAGAGGACACTCTAACTATGGCTACACCTTC

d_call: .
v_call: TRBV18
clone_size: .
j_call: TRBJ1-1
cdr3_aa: CASSPLNAETEAFF
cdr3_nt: TGTGCCAGCTCACCATTAAACGCGGAGACTGAAGCTTTCTTT

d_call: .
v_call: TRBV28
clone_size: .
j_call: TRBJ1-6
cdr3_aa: CASRAQGRNSPLHF
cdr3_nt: TGTGCCAGCAGAGCACAGGGCAGGAATTCACCCCTCCACTTT

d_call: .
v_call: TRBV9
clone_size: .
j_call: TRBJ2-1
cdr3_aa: CASSPSPRFF
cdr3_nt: TGTGCCAGCAGCCCTAGTCCCAGATTCTTC

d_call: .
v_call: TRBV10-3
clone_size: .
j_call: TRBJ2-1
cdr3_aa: CAISESKNEQFF
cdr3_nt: TGTGCCATCAGTGAGTCGAAAAATGAGCAGTTCTTC